This TCR beta chain was sequenced for a study of blood T cell repertoires in COVID-19. As for the study in general: COVID-19 samples, acute and convalescent, were from the United States, Italy and Spain. T cells, B-cell-depleted T cells, or PBMCs supplied cDNA or gDNA.

V was trimmed by 0 bases and J by 5 bases, leaving 16 bases between them. Germline V gene lookup returns CDR1 LGHDT and CDR2 YNNKEL (reference sequence). The CDR3 contains 16 residues. In the source study's methods: Reference gene primers were amplified, and this amplification served to estimate nucleated cell counts. Repertoires were generated with immunoSEQ multiplex PCR, while TCRdb's copy carries only in-frame clones and drops some. The D gene and trimming were derived from the DNA, and the V and J assignments and clone size from that table. The repertoire holds around 130,000 clones, with about four fifths as singletons.

Sequenced material: peripheral blood. The chain combines TRBV3-1 (or the pseudogene TRBV3-2) with TRBJ2-5; no clear D gene. The sequence was obtained from a human donor in a cohort sampled during active COVID-19. The CDR3 DNA is TGTGCCAGCAGCCAAGATCCACAGATGTTACGGGAGACCCAGTACTTC. Translation: CASSQDPQMLRETQYF.